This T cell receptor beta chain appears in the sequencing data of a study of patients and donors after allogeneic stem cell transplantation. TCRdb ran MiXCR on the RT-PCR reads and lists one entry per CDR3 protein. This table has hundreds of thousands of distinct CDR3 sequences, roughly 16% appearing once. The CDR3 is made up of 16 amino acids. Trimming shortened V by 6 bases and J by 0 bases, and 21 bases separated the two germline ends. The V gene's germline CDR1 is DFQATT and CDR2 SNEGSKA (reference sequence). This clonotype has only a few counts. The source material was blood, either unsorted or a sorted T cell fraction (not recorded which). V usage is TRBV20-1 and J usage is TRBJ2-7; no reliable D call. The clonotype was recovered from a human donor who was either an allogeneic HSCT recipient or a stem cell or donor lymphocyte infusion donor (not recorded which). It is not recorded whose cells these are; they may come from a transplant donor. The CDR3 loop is CSASHPRTGNSYEQYF. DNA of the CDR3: TGCAGTGCATCCCACCCCCGGACCGGCAACTCCTACGAGCAGTACTTC.